The 26 T cell receptor beta chains below come from one sample, sequenced in a study of Ad26.COV2.S vaccination and SARS-CoV-2 variants. The table came from immunoSEQ multiplex PCR; TCRdb's copy has only in-frame clones and leaves some out. The repertoire consists of about 430,000 clones, with around 90% occurring once and the leading ten covering 9% to 15%. Indicated treatment: 15 to 20 received Ad26.COV2.S at low or high dose, single or two shots; about five received placebo; per-sample allocation not given. Following the first vaccine or placebo injection, samples were taken on day 63. Sequencing used peripheral blood, obtained in a trial of Ad26.COV2.S vaccine versus placebo. These TCRs come from a person aged 18-60 years who received the Ad26.COV2.S COVID-19 vaccine or a placebo.

The V call is TRBV9, the J call TRBJ2-6; D ambiguous. V was pared by 0 bases and J by 7 bases, with 8 bases between. This CDR3 is built from 14 residues. Germline V gene sequence: CDR1 SGDLS, CDR2 YYNGEE. CDR3 region: CASSVEGYANVLTF. The CDR3 DNA sequence: TGTGCCAGCAGCGTAGAGGGTTACGCCAACGTCCTGACTTTC.

The V and J genes are TRBV9 and TRBJ2-5; D is perhaps TRBD1 or TRBD2 (5 bases each). This CDR3 comprises 13 residues. Deletions cut 4 bases from V and 5 bases from J, with 12 bases between. Germline CDR1 reads SGDLS; CDR2 reads YYNGEE. CDR3 protein: CASSSQGRETQYF. CDR3 bases: TGTGCCAGCAGCTCCCAGGGACGGGAGACCCAGTACTTC.

The V and J genes are TRBV3-1 (or the pseudogene TRBV3-2) and TRBJ2-1, with D unresolved. This CDR3 is 14 amino acids long. Germline V gives CDR1 LGHDT, CDR2 YNNKEL (reference sequence). Trimming pared 0 bases from V and 10 bases from J, leaving 13 bases between. CDR3 region: CASSQDFSTREQFF. CDR3 DNA: TGTGCCAGCAGCCAAGATTTCAGCACCAGGGAGCAGTTCTTC.

This clone appeared once. The chain uses TRBV3-1 (or the pseudogene TRBV3-2) and TRBJ2-5; TRBD1 matches 8 bases. From germline, CDR1 is LGHDT and CDR2 YNNKEL (reference sequence). Germline trimming cut 3 bases from V and 1 base from J; bases unmatched to any gene: 10. The CDR3 is 17 amino acids. The CDR3 DNA is TGTGCCAGCAGCCAGAAAGAAAGTCAGGGGGCCCAAGAGACCCAGTACTTC. Translating it yields CASSQKESQGAQETQYF.

The chain couples TRBV30 to TRBJ2-7; 9 bases match TRBD1. The CDR3 is 15 residues long. CDR1 GTSNPN and CDR2 SVGIG come from the germline V gene (reference sequence). J gave up 7 bases and V 3 bases, and 13 bases lay outside the gene matches. CDR3 residues: CAWSARDRESVEQYF. The CDR3 DNA reads as TGTGCCTGGAGCGCGAGGGACAGGGAATCGGTTGAGCAGTACTTC.

This clone was recorded only once. CDR3 coding DNA: TGTGCCAGCTCACCAAGCCGGGTCGGTGGCGTTGCGGAGCTGTTTTTT. Protein sequence: CASSPSRVGGVAELFF. V gene TRBV18 combines with J gene TRBJ2-2; no definite D call. CDR1 is KGHSH, CDR2 LQKENI, per germline. This CDR3 is built from 16 residues. V dropped 2 bases and J dropped 10 bases, with 20 bases sitting between them.

The chain joins TRBV12-3 or TRBV12-4 to TRBJ2-7; 8 bases match TRBD1. With V trimmed by 6 bases and J by 7 bases, 8 bases remained unmatched. The CDR3 is made up of 13 amino acids. DNA of the CDR3: TGTGCCAGCAGACTGACAGGGGCAGTGGAGCAGTACTTC. Translating it yields CASRLTGAVEQYF.

The chain uses TRBV18 and TRBJ1-5; D remains ambiguous. This CDR3 spans 14 amino acids. The V end was cut by 6 bases, the J end by 6 bases, with 15 bases between. Per germline, CDR1 KGHSH and CDR2 LQKENI. CDR3 region: CASSTGGKGQPQHF. As DNA, the CDR3 is TGTGCCAGCTCTACGGGAGGAAAGGGTCAGCCCCAGCATTTT. The variable domain in full, with the rest retrieved from reference TRBV18 and TRBJ1-5, is NAGVMQNPRHLVRRRGQEARLRCSPMKGHSHVYWYRQLPEEGLKFMVYLQKENIIDESGMPKERFSAEFPKEGPSILRIQQVVRGDSAAYFCASSTGGKGQPQHFGDGTRLSIL.

This chain connects TRBV25-1 to TRBJ2-4; D gene ambiguous. Trimming pared 6 bases from V and 1 base from J, leaving 4 bases between. The germline V gene encodes CDR1 MGHDK and CDR2 SYGVNS. The CDR3 runs 12 residues. The CDR3 coding sequence is TGTGCCAGCAGGGGGGCCAAAAACATTCAGTACTTC. Amino acids: CASRGAKNIQYF. The variable domain in full, completed from reference TRBV25-1 and TRBJ2-4, reads EADIYQTPRYLVIGTGKKITLECSQTMGHDKMYWYQQDPGMELHLIHYSYGVNSTEKGDLSSESTVSRIRTEHFPLTLESARPSHTSQYLCASRGAKNIQYFGAGTRLSVL.

This clone has just one count. The chain links TRBV3-1 (or the pseudogene TRBV3-2) to TRBJ1-5; D remains unclear. Germline CDR1 LGHDT, CDR2 YNNKEL (reference sequence). V was cut by 5 bases and J by 0 bases, with 11 bases left in between. The CDR3 runs to 15 residues. CDR3 sequence: CASSSGPHSNQPQHF. The CDR3 DNA sequence: TGTGCCAGCAGCTCCGGACCCCATAGCAATCAGCCCCAGCATTTT.

This clone appeared once. This chain connects TRBV29-1 to TRBJ1-1; 9 bases agree with TRBD1. Germline CDR1 is SQVTM and CDR2 is ANQGSEA. This CDR3 contains 13 residues. The V gene end was trimmed by 8 bases and the J gene end by 0 bases; junction bases not matched to a gene: 4. The CDR3 reads CSIGQGMNTEAFF. In DNA form, the CDR3 reads TGCAGCATAGGACAGGGGATGAACACTGAAGCTTTCTTT.

This clone has only one observation. V usage is TRBV5-4 and J usage is TRBJ2-6; weak D call: TRBD1 (5 bases). The CDR3 totals 17 residues. Deletions cut 0 bases from V and 0 bases from J, with 10 bases between. Germline assignment: CDR1 SGHNT and CDR2 YYREEE (reference sequence). For the CDR3, the DNA is TGTGCCAGCAGCTTGGCAGGGTTGGTCTCTGGGGCCAACGTCCTGACTTTC. It specifies CASSLAGLVSGANVLTF.

This rearrangement joins TRBV7-9 to TRBJ2-1; D may be TRBD2 (6 bases). Germline CDR1 is SEHNR and CDR2 is FQNEAQ (reference sequence). V gave up 6 bases and J gave up 9 bases, with 15 bases separating them. The CDR3 is made up of 13 amino acids. The CDR3 DNA is TGTGCCAGCAGGCCTGCTAGCGAGACTGAGCAGTTCTTC. This gives the protein CASRPASETEQFF.

This chain joins TRBV28 and TRBJ1-2; 8 nucleotides line up with TRBD1. There are 14 residues in the CDR3. CDR1 is MDHEN and CDR2 is SYDVKM in the germline V gene. The V segment lost 4 bases and the J segment 3 bases; nucleotides outside the gene matches: 4. The DNA of the CDR3 is TGTGCCAGCAGTTGGCTGGGACAGGACTATGGCTACACCTTC. Its protein product is CASSWLGQDYGYTF.

The chain is built from TRBV7-9 and TRBJ2-7; perhaps D is TRBD1 or TRBD2 (5 bases each). The CDR3 has 16 amino acids. V lost 1 base and J lost 5, with 18 bases in between. Germline values: CDR1 SEHNR, CDR2 FQNEAQ (reference sequence). The CDR3 DNA follows: TGTGCCAGCAGCTTAGAGACCGGGACGGCCCTAAACGAGCAGTACTTC. It codes for CASSLETGTALNEQYF. The full variable domain, completed using reference TRBV7-9 and TRBJ2-7, is DTGVSQNPRHKITKRGQNVTFRCDPISEHNRLYWYRQTLGQGPEFLTYFQNEAQLEKSRLLSDRFSAERPKGSFSTLEIQRTEQGDSAMYLCASSLETGTALNEQYFGPGTRLTVT.

The chain couples TRBV9 to TRBJ1-1; no reliable D call. The CDR3 spans 13 residues. Trimming removed 0 bases from V and 8 bases from J, with 11 bases in between. The germline gives CDR1 SGDLS, CDR2 YYNGEE. The chain's CDR3 is CASSVAVEGEAFF. The DNA of the CDR3 is TGTGCCAGCAGCGTAGCCGTAGAGGGAGAAGCTTTCTTT.

The J gene is TRBJ2-1, the V gene TRBV19, with 8 bases matching TRBD1. The CDR3 spans 14 residues. V trimming: 9 bases; J trimming: 4 bases; junction bases outside the gene matches: 8. Germline V gene data show CDR1 as LNHDA and CDR2 as SQIVND (reference sequence). Written as DNA, the CDR3 is TGTGCCAGCTCCCGACAGGGGAATTACAATGAGCAGTTCTTC. This encodes CASSRQGNYNEQFF.

The genes are TRBV7-2 and TRBJ1-1, with 9 bases lining up with TRBD1. The CDR3 contains 12 residues. V lost 3 bases to trimming and J lost 11 bases; unmatched junction nucleotides: 4. Germline loops: CDR1 SGHTA, CDR2 FQGNSA. Written as DNA, the CDR3 is TGTGCCAGCAGCTTCTCTGGGACAGGGGCTTTCTTT. It translates to CASSFSGTGAFF.

This clone was observed a few times. V gene TRBV9 combines with J gene TRBJ1-3; a possible D gene is TRBD1 (5 bases). The germline gives CDR1 SGDLS, CDR2 YYNGEE. This CDR3 is 16 amino acids long. Trimming removed 5 bases from V and 0 bases from J, with 15 bases in between. The CDR3 loop reads CASSFGGLPSGNTIYF. CDR3 in DNA: TGTGCCAGCAGTTTCGGGGGACTGCCCTCTGGAAACACCATATATTTT.

The CDR3 DNA reads as TGTGCCAGCAGCAAAATAGGGGCTAGCGGGCCTAGGGTCTATGAGCAGTTCTTC. Its protein product is CASSKIGASGPRVYEQFF. The chain carries TRBV7-9 and TRBJ2-1; 8 nucleotides match TRBD2. The germline V gene has CDR1 SEHNR and CDR2 FQNEAQ (reference sequence). Germline trimming cut 5 bases from V and 8 bases from J; bases unmatched to any gene: 20. The CDR3 has 18 amino acids.

The genes are TRBV6-5 and TRBJ1-4, with D unresolved. Germline V gene sequence: CDR1 MNHEY, CDR2 SVGAGI. Trimming removed 2 bases from V and 7 bases from J, with 8 bases in between. The CDR3 runs to 13 residues. The CDR3 protein is CASSYGAGEKLFF. The CDR3 DNA reads TGTGCCAGCAGTTACGGTGCCGGTGAAAAACTGTTTTTT.

This clone has a single count. DNA for the CDR3: TGTGCCAGCAGCTTAGACGTTAGCTCCTACGAGCAGTACTTC. Residues: CASSLDVSSYEQYF. The rearrangement uses TRBV7-7 and TRBJ2-7; D remains ambiguous. The CDR3 consists of 14 residues. V gave up 1 base and J gave up 0 bases, with 7 bases separating them. Germline lookup yields CDR1 SSHAT and CDR2 FNYEAQ (reference sequence).

This chain connects TRBV5-1 to TRBJ2-2; the D is unclear. Trimming took 3 bases from V and 1 from J, leaving 4 bases between them. The CDR3 spans 13 residues. Germline V lookup: CDR1 SGHRS, CDR2 YFSETQ. CDR3 DNA sequence: TGCGCCAGCAGCTACGGGAACACCGGGGAGCTGTTTTTT. It encodes CASSYGNTGELFF.

The gene calls are TRBV5-4 and TRBJ1-1; D ambiguous. Trimming pared 3 bases from V and 4 bases from J, leaving 4 bases between. The germline V gene has CDR1 SGHNT and CDR2 YYREEE (reference sequence). This CDR3 has 11 amino acids. The CDR3 DNA reads as TGTGCCAGCAGCTCGTCCACTGAAGCTTTCTTT. Translation: CASSSSTEAFF.

The chain carries TRBV21-1 and TRBJ1-2. TRBV21-1 is given as a pseudogene. The CDR3 has 14 residues. The CDR3 bases are TGTGCCAGCAGCTCTTGGGGGTTCAACTATGGCTACACCTTC. Protein: CASSSWGFNYGYTF.

This chain joins TRBV9 and TRBJ1-1; TRBD1 aligns across 9 bases. The J segment lost 5 bases and the V segment lost 4 bases, leaving 3 bases of the junction unmatched. The CDR3 length is 13 residues. Looked up from germline, CDR1 is SGDLS and CDR2 is YYNGEE. CDR3 protein: CASSTGTGTEAFF. Written as DNA, the CDR3 is TGTGCCAGCAGCACAGGGACAGGGACTGAAGCTTTCTTT.